This section outlines one T cell receptor beta chain sequence together with its context. Its antigen is currently unknown. V was trimmed by 3 bases and J by 0 bases, leaving 15 bases between them. Germline CDR1 is SEHNR and CDR2 is FQNEAQ (reference sequence). The CDR3 loop spans 16 amino acids. The record originates from a study of T cell responses to AZD1222 COVID-19 vaccine. Overall study findings and caveats: Reportedly, nearly half the spike-specific TCRs target unmutated variant regions. Baseline seropositivity characterized only 5 or 6 AZD1222 recipients.

Clones were read by immunoSEQ multiplex PCR, and TCRdb kept only the in-frame ones, dropping some. The profile shows roughly 190,000 clones, about nine tenths of them singletons. This receptor was obtained from an adult who received the AZD1222 COVID-19 vaccine. The V and J genes are TRBV7-9 and TRBJ2-7; D may be TRBD2 (6 bases). The sequenced sample was peripheral blood, obtained 28 days after the second AZD1222 dose. CDR3 DNA: TGTGCCAGCAGCTTGTCCGGGACTGGTAGCTCCTACGAGCAGTACTTC. Its protein product is CASSLSGTGSSYEQYF.